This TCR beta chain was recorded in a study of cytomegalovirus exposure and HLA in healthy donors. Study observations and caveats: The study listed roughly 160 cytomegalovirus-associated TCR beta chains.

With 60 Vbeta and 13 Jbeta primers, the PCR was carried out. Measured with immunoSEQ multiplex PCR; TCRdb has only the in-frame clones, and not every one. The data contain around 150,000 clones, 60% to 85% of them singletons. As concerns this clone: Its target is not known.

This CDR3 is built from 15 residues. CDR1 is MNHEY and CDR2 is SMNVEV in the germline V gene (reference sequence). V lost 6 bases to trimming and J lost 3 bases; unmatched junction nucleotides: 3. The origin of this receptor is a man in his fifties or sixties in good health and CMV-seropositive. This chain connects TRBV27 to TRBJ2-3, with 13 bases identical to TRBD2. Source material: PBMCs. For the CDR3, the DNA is TGTGCCAGCAGGAGACTAGCGGGAGGAACAGATACGCAGTATTTT. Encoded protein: CASRRLAGGTDTQYF.